The 21 T cell receptor beta chains below come from one sample, sequenced in a study of spatial heterogeneity in lung cancer (dated by TCRdb to between 2017 and 2020). Their cognate antigens are unknown. The library was built by means of 5' RACE. The run used a NextSeq 500. The raw public reads went through TCRdb reprocessing: fastp at Q25, MiXCR clone calling, in-frame beta chains kept. For every CDR3 protein sequence, its rows merge into one entry that carries the most common genes and DNA. A total of around 1,000 distinct CDR3 sequences appear in this sample, 3.5% to 5% of them only once. Of the sample, roughly 30% falls within the top ten clones. This sample's time point label indicates: sample taken at primary tumor resection. General conclusions and limits of the study: The tumor nonsynonymous mutation count correlated with the number of expanded alpha and beta TCRs within the tumor.

The sample here was lung tumor tissue, taken at surgery. The receptors derive from a male donor with early-stage non-small cell lung cancer.

The rearrangement links TRBV6-5 to TRBJ1-2, with 7 bases fitting TRBD1. Germline assignment: CDR1 MNHEY and CDR2 SVGAGI. J lost 8 bases, V lost 2 bases, and 11 bases had no gene match. The CDR3 spans 15 residues. CDR3 in amino acids: CASSYGGQPRKGYTF. The CDR3 DNA follows: TGTGCCAGCAGTTACGGGGGACAGCCCCGGAAGGGCTACACCTTC.

Judged by abundance, this clonotype is medium-sized. This chain links TRBV7-2 with TRBJ2-1; 11 positions match TRBD2. CDR1 and CDR2 (germline): SGHTA, FQGNSA. V lost 2 bases to trimming and J lost 6 bases; unmatched junction nucleotides: 6. This CDR3 region has 16 residues. The CDR3 coding sequence is TGTGCCAGCAGCTTAACCTTTAGCGGGGGGGTCAATGAGCAGTTCTTC. Amino acid sequence: CASSLTFSGGVNEQFF.

The chain couples TRBV3-1 to TRBJ2-5; possible D gene TRBD1, 5 bases. The CDR3 has 14 residues. Germline-derived CDR1 and CDR2 are LGHDT and YNNKEL (reference sequence). The V gene lost 1 base and the J gene lost 4 bases, with 10 bases spanning the gap. The CDR3, as DNA: TGTGCCAGCAGCCAAGGGACACTCGGAGAGACCCAGTACTTC. It translates to CASSQGTLGETQYF.

By share of the sample, this clonotype is medium-sized. CDR3 coding DNA: TGCAGCGTTGACCGTCCCGGACAGGGACTTGTTGAGCAGTTCTTC. Its translation is CSVDRPGQGLVEQFF. The J gene is TRBJ2-1, the V gene TRBV29-1, with TRBD1 matching over 8 bases. Germline CDR1 is SQVTM and CDR2 is ANQGSEA. The V and J ends lost 3 bases and 9 bases, in that order; junction bases with no gene match: 13. The CDR3 covers 15 residues.

This clonotype is medium-sized (0.01 to 0.1%) in the sample. The chain's CDR3 is CASSFHTPPETQYF. The DNA for the CDR3 is TGTGCCAGCAGTTTCCATACTCCGCCAGAGACCCAGTACTTC. V usage is TRBV12-3 or TRBV12-4 and J usage is TRBJ2-5; D gene ambiguous. CDR3 length: 14 residues. V gave up 3 bases and J gave up 4 bases, with 12 bases separating them.

By proportion, this clonotype is medium-sized. This chain uses TRBV7-9 with TRBJ2-7, with TRBD1 matching over 7 bases. The germline V gene has CDR1 SEHNR and CDR2 FQNEAQ (reference sequence). The CDR3 sequence is 14 residues long. After removal of 4 bases from V and 5 bases from J, the junction contained 8 bases not matched to a gene. The CDR3 region is CASSSHDREDEQYF. CDR3 nucleotide sequence: TGTGCCAGCAGCTCCCACGACAGGGAAGACGAGCAGTACTTC.

In its sample, this clonotype ranks as medium-sized. CDR3 loop: CASSPTGKETQYF. DNA for the CDR3: TGTGCCAGCAGCCCGACAGGGAAAGAGACCCAGTACTTC. V and J are TRBV3-1 and TRBJ2-5; 7 nucleotides agree with TRBD1. CDR1 LGHDT and CDR2 YNNKEL come from the germline V gene (reference sequence). The CDR3 has 13 amino acids. The ends lost 4 bases at V and 3 bases at J; junction bases unmatched: 2.

By frequency in the sample, this clonotype is large. This chain links TRBV12-3 or TRBV12-4 with TRBJ1-3; no definite D call. The CDR3 consists of 13 residues. The ends were cut back, 8 bases at V and 2 bases at J, with 10 bases in the middle. CDR3 nucleotides: TGTGCCAGCCTGGCCGAGACTGGAAACACCATATATTTT. As protein: CASLAETGNTIYF.

This clonotype was recorded at least ten times. CDR3 in amino acids: CASSYHSEIGRAMEQYV. DNA of the CDR3: TGTGCCAGCAGTTACCATTCCGAGATAGGACGCGCTATGGAGCAGTACGTC. This sequence joins TRBV6-6 and TRBJ2-7; D is ambiguous. CDR3 length: 17 residues. The germline CDR1 and CDR2 sequences are MNHNY and SVGAGI (reference sequence). V was trimmed by 2 bases and J by 7 bases, leaving 24 bases between them.

Judged by abundance, this clonotype is medium-sized (0.01 to 0.1%). The chain links TRBV27 to TRBJ2-7; D is ambiguous. This CDR3 is 14 amino acids long. Trimming cost V 7 bases and J 0 bases, with 13 bases left between them. Germline values: CDR1 MNHEY, CDR2 SMNVEV (reference sequence). CDR3 sequence reads: CASKAFPSSYEQYV. As DNA, the CDR3 is TGTGCCAGCAAAGCATTTCCTAGCTCCTACGAGCAGTACGTC.

By its share, this clonotype is large. The chain carries TRBV29-1 and TRBJ2-5; unclear D gene. Trimming took 3 bases from V and 3 from J, leaving 8 bases between them. The CDR3 totals 12 residues. Per germline, CDR1 SQVTM and CDR2 ANQGSEA. CDR3 sequence (DNA): TGCAGCGTTGATGGTAGGGAAGAGACCCAGTACTTC. Translated: CSVDGREETQYF.

By its share, this clonotype is large. The rearrangement links TRBV7-2 to TRBJ2-1; a weak D match, TRBD1 (5 bases). Germline V lookup: CDR1 SGHTA, CDR2 FQGNSA. There are 13 residues in the CDR3. V lost 10 bases to trimming and J lost 7 bases, with 17 bases between them. This CDR3 is CANSRTRVNEQFF. The CDR3 nucleotides read TGTGCCAACTCTCGCACCAGGGTAAATGAGCAGTTCTTC.

The genes are TRBV7-2 and TRBJ2-3, with TRBD2 matching 7 bases. Trimming removed 1 base from V and 4 bases from J; junction bases left unmatched: 5. Germline V CDR1 and CDR2: SGHTA, FQGNSA. This CDR3 is 15 amino acids long. In DNA, the CDR3 is TGTGCCAGCAGCTTAGAGGGGCGGGAGCCAGATACGCAGTATTTT. Protein: CASSLEGREPDTQYF. The complete variable domain, with remaining parts taken from reference TRBV7-2 and TRBJ2-3, reads GAGVSQSPSNKVTEKGKDVELRCDPISGHTALYWYRQSLGQGLEFLIYFQGNSAPDKSGLPSDRFSAERTGGSVSTLTIQRTQQEDSAVYLCASSLEGREPDTQYFGPGTRLTVL.

This clonotype ranks as medium-sized. The chain is built from TRBV7-3 and TRBJ1-5; D unresolved. Germline V gene lookup returns CDR1 SGHTA and CDR2 FQGTGA. The CDR3 covers 13 residues. V lost 2 bases, J lost 5 bases, and 7 bases lay in between. The chain's CDR3 is CASSLGVDQPQHF. CDR3 in DNA: TGTGCCAGCAGCTTAGGGGTAGATCAGCCCCAGCATTTT.

By share, this clonotype ranks as medium-sized. The chain combines TRBV10-3 with TRBJ1-1; TRBD1 is a possible D gene (5 bases). V gave up 0 bases and J gave up 10 bases, with 15 bases separating them. CDR3 length equals 14 residues. The germline gives CDR1 ENHRY, CDR2 SYGVKD. Written as DNA, the CDR3 is TGTGCCATCAGTGAGTCCGGGACTCCTGATCGAGCTTTCTTT. The encoded protein is CAISESGTPDRAFF.

Judged by abundance, this clonotype is medium-sized. The chain employs TRBV2 and TRBJ2-1, with D perhaps matching TRBD2 (7 bases). CDR1 and CDR2 (germline): SNHLY, FYNNEI. This CDR3 comprises 17 residues. V was trimmed by 8 bases and J by 0 bases, leaving 20 bases between them. CDR3 sequence reads: CASWASGRGSSYNEQFF. For the CDR3, the DNA is TGTGCCAGCTGGGCTAGCGGAAGGGGGAGCTCCTACAATGAGCAGTTCTTC.

In this sample, this clonotype turned up many times. The chain combines TRBV6-5 with TRBJ1-3; possible D gene TRBD1, 6 bases. Per the germline V gene, CDR1 is MNHEY and CDR2 is SVGAGI. The V end was cut by 9 bases, the J end by 4 bases, with 13 bases between. This CDR3 region has 13 residues. CDR3 DNA: TGTGCCAGTATACCGGGACAAGGAAACACCATATATTTT. Its translation is CASIPGQGNTIYF.

Ten or more counts support this clonotype. The chain has TRBV20-1 and TRBJ2-1; TRBD2 agrees at 11 bases. Germline CDR1 is DFQATT and CDR2 is SNEGSKA (reference sequence). J gave up 4 bases and V 5 bases, and 4 bases lay outside the gene matches. The CDR3 has 14 amino acids. In DNA form, the CDR3 reads TGCAGTGCTGATAGCGGGGGGGCGTACAATGAGCAGTTCTTC. It encodes CSADSGGAYNEQFF.

This clonotype is categorized as medium-sized. This chain joins TRBV13 and TRBJ1-6, with D possibly TRBD1 on 6 matching bases. The CDR3 spans 15 residues. Germline V lookup: CDR1 PRHDT, CDR2 FYEKMQ (reference sequence). Deletions cut 5 bases from V and 5 bases from J, with 13 bases between. In DNA form, the CDR3 reads TGTGCCAGCAGCGCAGGGGCCCTCAATAATTCACCCCTCCACTTT. Its translation: CASSAGALNNSPLHF.

This clonotype is medium-sized within its sample. The V call is TRBV2, the J call TRBJ2-3, with 8 bases matching TRBD2. Germline V gene lookup returns CDR1 SNHLY and CDR2 FYNNEI. With V trimmed by 6 bases and J by 3 bases, 8 bases remained unmatched. The CDR3 totals 15 residues. The CDR3 DNA sequence: TGTGCCAGCAGAGGACTAGCCACGTCGACAGATACGCAGTATTTT. Translating gives CASRGLATSTDTQYF.

This clonotype was counted many times. The V call is TRBV4-2, the J call TRBJ1-4; D call uncertain. This CDR3 comprises 14 residues. The V and J ends lost 1 base and 7 bases respectively, with 10 bases between them. Germline CDR1 reads LGHNA; CDR2 reads YNFKEQ. As DNA, the CDR3 is TGTGCCAGCAGCCAAGGACAAAGGTTTGAAAAACTGTTTTTT. Its translation is CASSQGQRFEKLFF.